The clone carrying this T cell receptor beta chain is a singleton in its sample. Time point here: baseline, week 1 (first vaccination visit). Indicated treatment: pre-vaccination baseline after standard-of-care therapy. This sample stems from a study of a mutant IDH1 vaccine in newly diagnosed glioma. Whole-study context: Treated patients comprised 62.5% males and around 40% females, mean age roughly 43 years.

There are 15 residues in the CDR3. Trimming removed 5 bases at V and 2 bases at J, with 14 bases between. From germline, CDR1 is MNHEY and CDR2 SVGAGI. Sequenced by immunoSEQ multiplex PCR; TCRdb stores in-frame clones only, minus some. There are about 68,000 clones in the sample; 79% occur only once, and 7.5% to 9% lies in the top ten. The genes are TRBV6-5 and TRBJ2-3; D possibly corresponds to TRBD2 (5 bases). The material sequenced was PBMCs, taken from a glioma patient treated with radiotherapy, temozolomide or both. This receptor was identified in a man between 50 and 59 years old with glioma. CDR3 sequence: CASSLRGSLTDTQYF. For the CDR3, the DNA is TGTGCCAGCAGTCTACGGGGATCTCTCACAGATACGCAGTATTTT.